A selection of T cell receptor beta chains follows, all from one sample in a study of regulatory T cells in long-lasting Graves disease. TCRdb reanalysed the multiplex PCR reads using MiXCR and keeps one entry per CDR3 protein. The data hold about 620,000 distinct CDR3 sequences, with roughly 16% observed a single time. The sample was also linked to a second study, of T cells in Graves' hyperthyroidism and ophthalmopathy.

The sample was peripheral blood mononuclear cells (PBMCs), taken at new diagnosis, from a patient treated with antithyroid drugs. The receptors were gathered from a young woman with Graves disease. The CDR3 runs from the conserved cysteine through the conserved F or W. Each record gives: D gene, J gene, clone size, V gene, CDR3 DNA, CDR3 protein. The D gene is left open where the match is weak. Size is stated for part of the rows, as once, few or many counts, or as a class when the clone is expanded.

>NA|TRBJ2-2|NA|TRBV5-1
TGCGCCAGCAGCTTGTCTACTTCGAACACCGGGGAGCTGTTTTTT
CASSLSTSNTGELFF
>NA|TRBJ2-2|NA|TRBV19
TGTGCCAGTAGCCTCTGGGACGGAACCACCGGGGAGCTGTTTTTT
CASSLWDGTTGELFF
>NA|TRBJ1-6|few|TRBV3-1
TGTGCCAGCAGCCAAGGAATCCAGGGGCTCTGGGATTCACCCCTCCACTTT
CASSQGIQGLWDSPLHF
>TRBD1|TRBJ1-1|NA|TRBV12-5
TGTGCTAGTGGTTTGGTACAGGGGCCAGCTTTCTTT
CASGLVQGPAFF
>TRBD2|TRBJ2-1|many|TRBV7-2
TGTGCCAGCAGCACCCGGACCCTAGCGGGAGGAGGTGAGCAGTTCTTC
CASSTRTLAGGGEQFF
>TRBD2|TRBJ2-1|NA|TRBV6-1
TGTGCCAGCAGTGCCGGGGGGGATGAGCAGTTCTTC
CASSAGGDEQFF
>NA|TRBJ1-6|NA|TRBV5-5
TGTGCCAGCAGCTTGCTTTCCGGGACGACCGCTGGTGGCCTCCACTTT
CASSLLSGTTAGGLHF
>NA|TRBJ2-1|many|TRBV11-2
TGTGCCAGCAGCCCGACGACGGGGTACAATGAGCAGTTCTTC
CASSPTTGYNEQFF
>NA|TRBJ1-2|NA|TRBV24-1
TGTGCCACCAGTGACCCCGGACTCGGAGATAACTATGGCTACACCTTC
CATSDPGLGDNYGYTF
>NA|TRBJ1-2|many|TRBV15
TGTGCCACCAGCAGAGACCGAAACTATGGCTACACCTTC
CATSRDRNYGYTF
>NA|TRBJ1-5|many|TRBV20-1
TGCAGTGCTAGTGAGACGGGGAGCAGCAATCAGCCCCAGCATTTT
CSASETGSSNQPQHF
>NA|TRBJ2-5|NA|TRBV20-1
TGCAGTGCTAGAGACTTAAGTGGGGAACTCCAAGAGACCCAGTACTTC
CSARDLSGELQETQYF
>NA|TRBJ1-2|few|TRBV14
TGTGCCAGCAGCCAGGAGTGGACAAACTATGGCTACACCTTC
CASSQEWTNYGYTF